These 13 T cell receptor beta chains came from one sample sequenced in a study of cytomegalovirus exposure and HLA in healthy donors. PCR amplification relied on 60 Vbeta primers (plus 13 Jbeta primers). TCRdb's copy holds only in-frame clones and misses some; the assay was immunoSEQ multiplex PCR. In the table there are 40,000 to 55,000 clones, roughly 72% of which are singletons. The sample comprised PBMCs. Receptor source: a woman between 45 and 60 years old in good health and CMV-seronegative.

The CDR3 loop is CASSNRGPRADTQYF. CDR3 DNA sequence: TGTGCCAGCAGTAACAGGGGGCCCCGGGCAGATACGCAGTATTTT. The V call is TRBV27, the J call TRBJ2-3; 9 nucleotides line up with TRBD1. The germline V gene has CDR1 MNHEY and CDR2 SMNVEV (reference sequence). Trimming took 5 bases from V and 4 from J; bases not matched to a gene: 7. The CDR3 loop spans 15 amino acids.

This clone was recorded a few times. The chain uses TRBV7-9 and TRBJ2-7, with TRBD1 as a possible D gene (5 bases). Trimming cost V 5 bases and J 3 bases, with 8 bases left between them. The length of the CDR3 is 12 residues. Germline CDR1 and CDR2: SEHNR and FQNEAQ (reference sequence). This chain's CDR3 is CASSQDSYEQYF. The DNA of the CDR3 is TGTGCCAGCAGCCAAGACAGCTACGAGCAGTACTTC.

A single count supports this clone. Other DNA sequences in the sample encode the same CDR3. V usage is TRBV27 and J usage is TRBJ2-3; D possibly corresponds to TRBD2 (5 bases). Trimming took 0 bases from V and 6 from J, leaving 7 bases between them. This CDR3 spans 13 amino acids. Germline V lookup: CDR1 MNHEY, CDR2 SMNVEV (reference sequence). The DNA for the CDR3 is TGTGCCAGCAGTTTATCGCGGGCTGATACGCAGTATTTT. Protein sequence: CASSLSRADTQYF.

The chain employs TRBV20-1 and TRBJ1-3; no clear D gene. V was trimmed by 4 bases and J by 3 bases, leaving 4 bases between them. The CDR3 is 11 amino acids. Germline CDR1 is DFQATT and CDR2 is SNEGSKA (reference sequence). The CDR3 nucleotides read TGCAGTGCTACAGGTGGAAACACCATATATTTT. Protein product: CSATGGNTIYF.

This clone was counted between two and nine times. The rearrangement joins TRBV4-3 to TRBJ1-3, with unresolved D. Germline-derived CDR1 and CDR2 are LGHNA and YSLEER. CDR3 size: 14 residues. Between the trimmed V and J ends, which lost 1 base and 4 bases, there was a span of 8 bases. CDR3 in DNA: TGCGCCAGCAGCCAAGGGGCGTCAGGAAACACCATATATTTT. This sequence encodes CASSQGASGNTIYF.

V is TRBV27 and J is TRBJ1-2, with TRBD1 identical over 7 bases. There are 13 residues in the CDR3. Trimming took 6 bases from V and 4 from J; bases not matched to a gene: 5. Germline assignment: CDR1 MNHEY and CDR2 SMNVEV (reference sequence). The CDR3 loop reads CASSRGMGYGYTF. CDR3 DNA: TGTGCCAGCAGCAGGGGGATGGGCTATGGCTACACCTTC.

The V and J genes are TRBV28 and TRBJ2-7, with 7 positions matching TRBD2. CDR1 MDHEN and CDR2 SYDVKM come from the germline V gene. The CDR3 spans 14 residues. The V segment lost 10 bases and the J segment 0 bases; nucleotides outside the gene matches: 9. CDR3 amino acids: CATRIRDYSYEQYF. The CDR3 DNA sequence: TGTGCCACCAGAATCCGGGACTACTCCTACGAGCAGTACTTC.

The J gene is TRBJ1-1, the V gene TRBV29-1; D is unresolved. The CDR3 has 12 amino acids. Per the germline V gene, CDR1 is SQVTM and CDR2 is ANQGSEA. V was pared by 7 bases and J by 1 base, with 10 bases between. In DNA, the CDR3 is TGCAGCGCCCTCACTGGGAACACTGAAGCTTTCTTT. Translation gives CSALTGNTEAFF.

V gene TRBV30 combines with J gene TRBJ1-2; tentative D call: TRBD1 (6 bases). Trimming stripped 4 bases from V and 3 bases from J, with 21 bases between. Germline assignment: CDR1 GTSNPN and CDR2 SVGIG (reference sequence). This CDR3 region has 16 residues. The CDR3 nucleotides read TGTGCCTGGATAAGAAGTGGAACGGACAGCTACTATGGCTACACCTTC. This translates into CAWIRSGTDSYYGYTF.

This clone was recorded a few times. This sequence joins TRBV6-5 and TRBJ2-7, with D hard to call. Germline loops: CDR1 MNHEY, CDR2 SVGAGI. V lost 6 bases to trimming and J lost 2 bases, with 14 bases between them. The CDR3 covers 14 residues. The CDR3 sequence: CASRLLTATYEQYF. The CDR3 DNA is TGTGCCAGCAGGCTTCTCACAGCAACCTACGAGCAGTACTTC.

The CDR3 nucleotides read TGTGCCAGCAACCTGGGGGGGATGGAGCCCCAGCATTTT. Encoded protein: CASNLGGMEPQHF. The chain uses TRBV7-2 and TRBJ1-5, with D perhaps matching TRBD1 (5 bases). The V gene lost 7 bases and the J gene lost 8 bases, with 15 bases spanning the gap. This CDR3 is built from 13 residues. The V gene's germline CDR1 is SGHTA and CDR2 FQGNSA.

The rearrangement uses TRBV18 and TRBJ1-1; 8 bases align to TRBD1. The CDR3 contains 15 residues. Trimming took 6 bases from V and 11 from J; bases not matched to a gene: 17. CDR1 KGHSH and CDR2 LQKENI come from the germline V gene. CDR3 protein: CASSPSRDRFRFAFF. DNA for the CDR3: TGTGCCAGCTCTCCGTCCCGGGACAGGTTTAGGTTTGCTTTCTTT. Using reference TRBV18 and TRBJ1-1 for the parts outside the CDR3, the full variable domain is NAGVMQNPRHLVRRRGQEARLRCSPMKGHSHVYWYRQLPEEGLKFMVYLQKENIIDESGMPKERFSAEFPKEGPSILRIQQVVRGDSAAYFCASSPSRDRFRFAFFGQGTRLTVV.

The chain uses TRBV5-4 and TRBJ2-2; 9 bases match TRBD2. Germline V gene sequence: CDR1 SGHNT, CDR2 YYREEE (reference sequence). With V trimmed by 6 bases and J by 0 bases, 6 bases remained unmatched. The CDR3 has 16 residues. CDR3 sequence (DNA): TGTGCCAGCACGGGCGGGGGGGCCTCGAACACCGGGGAGCTGTTTTTT. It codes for CASTGGGASNTGELFF.